The rows below give T cell receptor beta chains drawn from one sample of a study of Ad26.COV2.S vaccination and SARS-CoV-2 variants. Clones were sequenced by immunoSEQ multiplex PCR, and TCRdb holds only the in-frame ones, with some missing. Here the sample spans around 240,000 clones, more than 75% being singletons. Sequences were derived from peripheral blood, sampled in a trial of Ad26.COV2.S vaccine versus placebo. These TCRs come from a person between 18 and 60 years old who received the Ad26.COV2.S COVID-19 vaccine or a placebo. The CDR3 runs from the conserved cysteine through the conserved F or W. Each record gives: CDR3 DNA, CDR3 protein, J gene, D gene, V gene, clone size. D genes are given only for firm matches. The size field is filled for only some rows; it gives once, few, many or a size class.

CDR3 DNA: TGTGCCAGCATTTCACCGACAGGGGGCTCCTACGAGCAGTACTTC
CDR3 protein: CASISPTGGSYEQYF
J gene: TRBJ2-7
D gene: TRBD1
V gene: TRBV28
clone size: .

CDR3 DNA: TGTGCCACCAGCAAACCAGGGTATGGCTACACCTTC
CDR3 protein: CATSKPGYGYTF
J gene: TRBJ1-2
D gene: .
V gene: TRBV15
clone size: .

CDR3 DNA: TGTGCCACCAGCACCGGGACTAGGGTATCGGATACGCAGTATTTT
CDR3 protein: CATSTGTRVSDTQYF
J gene: TRBJ2-3
D gene: TRBD2
V gene: TRBV15
clone size: .

CDR3 DNA: TGTGCCAGCAGTTGGAGGCCGCGTCATTCACCCCTCCACTTT
CDR3 protein: CASSWRPRHSPLHF
J gene: TRBJ1-6
D gene: .
V gene: TRBV27
clone size: .

CDR3 DNA: TGTGCCAGCAGCCTAGAGACAGGGAAGATGGCGGAGACCCAGTACTTC
CDR3 protein: CASSLETGKMAETQYF
J gene: TRBJ2-5
D gene: TRBD1
V gene: TRBV3-1/TRBV3-2
clone size: .

CDR3 DNA: TGTGCCACCAGTGATGCCGGGACAGGGGGCAACGAGCAGTACTTC
CDR3 protein: CATSDAGTGGNEQYF
J gene: TRBJ2-7
D gene: TRBD1
V gene: TRBV24-1
clone size: .

CDR3 DNA: TGTGCCACCAGCAGGTCTGACGGTGCGGTGGCCTACGAGCAGTACTTC
CDR3 protein: CATSRSDGAVAYEQYF
J gene: TRBJ2-7
D gene: .
V gene: TRBV15
clone size: .

CDR3 DNA: TGTGCCAGCAGGGACAGTACAGATACGCAGTATTTT
CDR3 protein: CASRDSTDTQYF
J gene: TRBJ2-3
D gene: .
V gene: TRBV28
clone size: few

CDR3 DNA: TGTGCCACCAGCCCCGGGGTCCCGGGAGATCCCCAGTACTTC
CDR3 protein: CATSPGVPGDPQYF
J gene: TRBJ2-5
D gene: .
V gene: TRBV24-1
clone size: .

CDR3 DNA: TGTGCCAGCAGCGTAGGGGGCTCCGTAGTAACTGAAGCTTTCTTT
CDR3 protein: CASSVGGSVVTEAFF
J gene: TRBJ1-1
D gene: .
V gene: TRBV9
clone size: once

CDR3 DNA: TGTGCCAGCAGCCAGGCAGCGGGGGGTAGCACAGATACGCAGTATTTT
CDR3 protein: CASSQAAGGSTDTQYF
J gene: TRBJ2-3
D gene: TRBD2
V gene: TRBV9
clone size: .

CDR3 DNA: TGTGCCAGCAGTTATGGAGAGACCCAGTACTTC
CDR3 protein: CASSYGETQYF
J gene: TRBJ2-5
D gene: .
V gene: TRBV12-3/TRBV12-4
clone size: .

CDR3 DNA: TGTGCCAGCAGCAGAGACAGGGGGATGGAGCCCCAGCATTTT
CDR3 protein: CASSRDRGMEPQHF
J gene: TRBJ1-5
D gene: TRBD1
V gene: TRBV5-5
clone size: few

CDR3 DNA: TGTGCCAGCAGCCCGGTGACCCCGGTGAACACTGAAGCTTTCTTT
CDR3 protein: CASSPVTPVNTEAFF
J gene: TRBJ1-1
D gene: .
V gene: TRBV6-5
clone size: .

CDR3 DNA: TGCAGCGTTGAGAGGACAGGGGGTAACTATGGCTACACCTTC
CDR3 protein: CSVERTGGNYGYTF
J gene: TRBJ1-2
D gene: TRBD1
V gene: TRBV29-1
clone size: .

CDR3 DNA: TGTGCCAGCAGTTACTCGATGTCTAGCGGGGAGCAGTTCTTC
CDR3 protein: CASSYSMSSGEQFF
J gene: TRBJ2-1
D gene: TRBD2
V gene: TRBV6-2/TRBV6-3
clone size: .

CDR3 DNA: TGTGCCAGCAGCTTGGGGGGTGGAAATCAGCCCCAGCATTTT
CDR3 protein: CASSLGGGNQPQHF
J gene: TRBJ1-5
D gene: .
V gene: TRBV5-5
clone size: once

CDR3 DNA: TGTGCCAGCAGTTTAGTCCCAAAGCCTAATGAGCAGTTCTTC
CDR3 protein: CASSLVPKPNEQFF
J gene: TRBJ2-1
D gene: .
V gene: TRBV27
clone size: .

CDR3 DNA: TGTGCCAGTAGTCCCCTCTCAAAGGGTAGGCATCAGCCCCAGCATTTT
CDR3 protein: CASSPLSKGRHQPQHF
J gene: TRBJ1-5
D gene: .
V gene: TRBV19
clone size: .

CDR3 DNA: TGTGCCAGCAGCTCCTCAGGGGCGGGTGAAGCTTTCTTT
CDR3 protein: CASSSSGAGEAFF
J gene: TRBJ1-1
D gene: .
V gene: TRBV7-9
clone size: .

CDR3 DNA: TGTGCCAGCAGCGTAGGTGGGGCGAGTAGGGACACCATATATTTT
CDR3 protein: CASSVGGASRDTIYF
J gene: TRBJ1-3
D gene: .
V gene: TRBV9
clone size: .

CDR3 DNA: TGTGCCAGCAGCCCGGCCGACTATAGCAATCAGCCCCAGCATTTT
CDR3 protein: CASSPADYSNQPQHF
J gene: TRBJ1-5
D gene: .
V gene: TRBV28
clone size: once

CDR3 DNA: TGTGCCAGCAGCCCCAGGACACTCACTGAAGCTTTCTTT
CDR3 protein: CASSPRTLTEAFF
J gene: TRBJ1-1
D gene: .
V gene: TRBV7-3
clone size: .

CDR3 DNA: TGTGCCAGCAGTTCCGAAGGGCGGGAGGGCGACGAGCAGTACTTC
CDR3 protein: CASSSEGREGDEQYF
J gene: TRBJ2-7
D gene: TRBD2
V gene: TRBV2
clone size: .

CDR3 DNA: TGCGCCAGCAGTCAAACAGGGGGGACTCAAGAGACCCAGTACTTC
CDR3 protein: CASSQTGGTQETQYF
J gene: TRBJ2-5
D gene: TRBD1
V gene: TRBV23-1
clone size: .

CDR3 DNA: TGTGCCAGCAGTTACGAACTACAGGGGATTAACACCGGGGAGCTGTTTTTT
CDR3 protein: CASSYELQGINTGELFF
J gene: TRBJ2-2
D gene: TRBD1
V gene: TRBV6-2/TRBV6-3
clone size: .

CDR3 DNA: TGTGCCAGCAGCTCAAGACAGGGAGGTTGGGATGGCTACACCTTC
CDR3 protein: CASSSRQGGWDGYTF
J gene: TRBJ1-2
D gene: TRBD1
V gene: TRBV7-2
clone size: .

CDR3 DNA: TGTGCCAGCAGTGTCTACAGTCCCAATCAGCCCCAGCATTTT
CDR3 protein: CASSVYSPNQPQHF
J gene: TRBJ1-5
D gene: .
V gene: TRBV2
clone size: .

CDR3 DNA: TGTGCCAGCAGCTTATATCAAGGGGTAGGCACTGAAGCTTTCTTT
CDR3 protein: CASSLYQGVGTEAFF
J gene: TRBJ1-1
D gene: .
V gene: TRBV7-2
clone size: .

CDR3 DNA: TGTGCCAGCAGCTCCGGGACGGACCCCTACGAGCAGTACTTC
CDR3 protein: CASSSGTDPYEQYF
J gene: TRBJ2-7
D gene: .
V gene: TRBV5-5
clone size: .

CDR3 DNA: TGTGCCAGCAGTTCAGGCGGGAGCTCCTACGAGCAGTACTTC
CDR3 protein: CASSSGGSSYEQYF
J gene: TRBJ2-7
D gene: TRBD2
V gene: TRBV28
clone size: .

CDR3 DNA: TGTGCCACCAGCAGGAGAAGTGGGATAACGATAACTTATGGCTACACCTTC
CDR3 protein: CATSRRSGITITYGYTF
J gene: TRBJ1-2
D gene: .
V gene: TRBV15
clone size: .

CDR3 DNA: TGCGCCAGCAGCCAAGACAGCTTCTACGAGCAGTACTTC
CDR3 protein: CASSQDSFYEQYF
J gene: TRBJ2-7
D gene: .
V gene: TRBV4-1
clone size: .

CDR3 DNA: TGTGCCATAGGGGACGACTCGGCGGATTCACCCCTCCACTTT
CDR3 protein: CAIGDDSADSPLHF
J gene: TRBJ1-6
D gene: .
V gene: TRBV2
clone size: .

CDR3 DNA: TGTGCCAGCAGCGCCCTTCACGACAGGGGGGTGGCGGGCACTGAAGCTTTCTTT
CDR3 protein: CASSALHDRGVAGTEAFF
J gene: TRBJ1-1
D gene: TRBD1
V gene: TRBV9
clone size: .

CDR3 DNA: TGTGCCAGCAGCTTGACTAGCGGGAGAGCAGAGACCCAGTACTTC
CDR3 protein: CASSLTSGRAETQYF
J gene: TRBJ2-5
D gene: TRBD2
V gene: TRBV5-6
clone size: .

CDR3 DNA: TGTGCCAGTCGGACGGTAGTAGGCTATGGCTACACCTTC
CDR3 protein: CASRTVVGYGYTF
J gene: TRBJ1-2
D gene: .
V gene: TRBV19
clone size: .

CDR3 DNA: TGTGCCATCAGTGAAGGGTCCATTGGACTCAATGAGCAGTTCTTC
CDR3 protein: CAISEGSIGLNEQFF
J gene: TRBJ2-1
D gene: .
V gene: TRBV10-3
clone size: few

CDR3 DNA: TGTGCCAGCAGTTCCGCAGCTGCAACTAATGAAAAACTGTTTTTT
CDR3 protein: CASSSAAATNEKLFF
J gene: TRBJ1-4
D gene: .
V gene: TRBV6-5
clone size: .

CDR3 DNA: TGTGCCAGCAGCCCACTAGGGGGACAGGGGGCCTACGAGCAGTACTTC
CDR3 protein: CASSPLGGQGAYEQYF
J gene: TRBJ2-7
D gene: TRBD1
V gene: TRBV5-6
clone size: .

CDR3 DNA: TGTGCCAGTAGTATAGACCTCCGGGACAGGGAATTCGAAAACTTTGGCAATCAGCCCCAGCATTTT
CDR3 protein: CASSIDLRDREFENFGNQPQHF
J gene: TRBJ1-5
D gene: TRBD1
V gene: TRBV19
clone size: .

CDR3 DNA: TGCGCCAGCAGCTTGGTCGGGACAAACTACAATGAGCAGTTCTTC
CDR3 protein: CASSLVGTNYNEQFF
J gene: TRBJ2-1
D gene: .
V gene: TRBV5-1
clone size: .

CDR3 DNA: TGTGCCAGCAGTTTCGGTCAGGGGGTCTACAATGAGCAGTTCTTC
CDR3 protein: CASSFGQGVYNEQFF
J gene: TRBJ2-1
D gene: TRBD1
V gene: TRBV28
clone size: .

CDR3 DNA: TGCGCCAGCAGCCAAGCCTACGGAAAGAAGCAGTATTTT
CDR3 protein: CASSQAYGKKQYF
J gene: TRBJ2-3
D gene: .
V gene: TRBV4-1
clone size: once

CDR3 DNA: TGTGCCAGCAGCCCAGCGACGGCAGGGGGCGCCCGCAACTATGGCTACACCTTC
CDR3 protein: CASSPATAGGARNYGYTF
J gene: TRBJ1-2
D gene: TRBD1
V gene: TRBV7-2
clone size: .

CDR3 DNA: TGTGCCAGTAGCTTTCAGGGGTCAACAGATACGCAGTATTTT
CDR3 protein: CASSFQGSTDTQYF
J gene: TRBJ2-3
D gene: .
V gene: TRBV19
clone size: once

CDR3 DNA: TGTGCCAGCAGCACACTAGCGGGAGGGCCGGGTGAGCAGTACTTC
CDR3 protein: CASSTLAGGPGEQYF
J gene: TRBJ2-7
D gene: TRBD2
V gene: TRBV6-5
clone size: .

CDR3 DNA: TGTGCCAGTAGGGATGAAAAACTGTTTTTT
CDR3 protein: CASRDEKLFF
J gene: TRBJ1-4
D gene: .
V gene: TRBV19
clone size: once

CDR3 DNA: TGTGCCAGCAATCAGAATAAAAAGACAGAAACTACTGAAGCTTTCTTT
CDR3 protein: CASNQNKKTETTEAFF
J gene: TRBJ1-1
D gene: .
V gene: TRBV7-9
clone size: once

CDR3 DNA: TGTGCCAGCAGTCCAGACAGGGCCTCCTACGAGCAGTACTTC
CDR3 protein: CASSPDRASYEQYF
J gene: TRBJ2-7
D gene: TRBD1
V gene: TRBV7-2
clone size: few

CDR3 DNA: TGTGCCAGTAGTTCCCGGGACAGGGCGATGAACACTGAAGCTTTCTTT
CDR3 protein: CASSSRDRAMNTEAFF
J gene: TRBJ1-1
D gene: TRBD1
V gene: TRBV19
clone size: .

CDR3 DNA: TGCAGTGCTAGTTCCTGGGGAGTAGCGGGAGTGCCCACCCAAGAGACCCAGTACTTC
CDR3 protein: CSASSWGVAGVPTQETQYF
J gene: TRBJ2-5
D gene: TRBD2
V gene: TRBV20-1
clone size: .